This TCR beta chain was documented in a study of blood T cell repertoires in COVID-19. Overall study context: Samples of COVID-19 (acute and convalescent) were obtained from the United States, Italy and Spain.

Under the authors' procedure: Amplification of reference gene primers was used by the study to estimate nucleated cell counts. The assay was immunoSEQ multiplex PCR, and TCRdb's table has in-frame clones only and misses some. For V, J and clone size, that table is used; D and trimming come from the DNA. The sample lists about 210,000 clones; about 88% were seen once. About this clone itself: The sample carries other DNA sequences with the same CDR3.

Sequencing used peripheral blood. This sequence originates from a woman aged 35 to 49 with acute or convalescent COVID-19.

Written as DNA, the CDR3 is TGTGCCAGCAGTTACTCCAGGGGTAACACTGAAGCTTTCTTT. This sequence encodes CASSYSRGNTEAFF. The rearrangement uses TRBV6-5 and TRBJ1-1; D may be TRBD1 (6 bases). The CDR3 consists of 14 residues. With 0 bases removed from V and 2 bases from J, the gap between germline ends came to 7 bases. The germline V gene has CDR1 MNHEY and CDR2 SVGAGI.